The 22 T cell receptor beta chains listed next were all sequenced from one sample in a study of cytomegalovirus exposure and HLA in healthy donors. The PCR contained 60 Vbeta and 13 Jbeta primers. Produced via immunoSEQ multiplex PCR; TCRdb's table is partial and in-frame only. The sample lists some 150,000 clones; just under 80% were seen once. Sequenced sample: PBMCs. These receptors originate from a woman aged 45-65 years in good health and CMV-seronegative.

V and J are TRBV4-2 and TRBJ1-2; perhaps TRBD1 as D (6 bases). Trimming removed 0 bases from V and 5 bases from J, with 13 bases in between. CDR1 LGHNA and CDR2 YNFKEQ come from the germline V gene. The CDR3 loop spans 15 amino acids. CDR3 sequence reads: CASSQDTGNPYGYTF. CDR3 nucleotides: TGTGCCAGCAGCCAAGATACAGGGAACCCGTATGGCTACACCTTC.

The chain combines TRBV7-2 with TRBJ2-3; TRBD2 agrees at 9 bases. Germline CDR1 and CDR2: SGHTA and FQGNSA. This CDR3 comprises 15 residues. The V segment lost 4 bases and the J segment 4 bases; nucleotides outside the gene matches: 6. In DNA form, the CDR3 reads TGTGCCAGCAGCTGGGCGGGGGGGCGTTCAGATACGCAGTATTTT. This translates into CASSWAGGRSDTQYF.

The V gene is TRBV11-2, the J gene TRBJ2-2, with 8 bases that match TRBD1. The CDR3 loop spans 15 amino acids. V trimming: 5 bases; J trimming: 3 bases; junction bases outside the gene matches: 5. Germline V gives CDR1 SGHAT, CDR2 FQNNGV. This CDR3 reads CASSPRTGHTGELFF. CDR3 bases: TGTGCCAGCAGCCCCAGGACAGGGCACACCGGGGAGCTGTTTTTT.

V and J are TRBV7-6 and TRBJ2-1, with D perhaps matching TRBD2 (5 bases). This CDR3 comprises 14 residues. Trimming stripped 5 bases from V and 4 bases from J, with 12 bases between. Germline CDR1 reads SGHVS; CDR2 reads FNYEAQ. The CDR3 sequence: CASSPPTGYNEQFF. In nucleotides, the CDR3 is TGTGCCAGCAGCCCCCCAACGGGGTACAATGAGCAGTTCTTC. The entire variable domain, with the rest obtained from reference TRBV7-6 and TRBJ2-1, is as follows: GAGVSQSPRYKVTKRGQDVALRCDPISGHVSLYWYRQALGQGPEFLTYFNYEAQQDKSGLPNDRFSAERPEGSISTLTIQRTEQRDSAMYRCASSPPTGYNEQFFGPGTRLTVL.

V gene TRBV10-3 combines with J gene TRBJ2-5, with 7 bases that match TRBD2. Germline assignment: CDR1 ENHRY and CDR2 SYGVKD. The CDR3 has 16 amino acids. J was trimmed by 2 bases and V by 0 bases; bases with no gene match: 6. CDR3 sequence reads: CAISESPSGPQETQYF. CDR3 bases: TGTGCCATCAGTGAGTCACCTAGCGGACCTCAAGAGACCCAGTACTTC.

The chain couples TRBV14 to TRBJ1-1, with D maybe TRBD1 (6 bases). This CDR3 has 16 amino acids. Deletions cut 5 bases from V and 0 bases from J, with 16 bases between. CDR1 and CDR2 from the germline V gene are SGHDN and FVKESK. The CDR3 here is CASSSRPGQLNTEAFF. The CDR3 DNA follows: TGTGCCAGCAGCTCCCGACCGGGACAACTGAACACTGAAGCTTTCTTT.

V gene TRBV28 combines with J gene TRBJ1-6, with TRBD1 matching over 7 bases. This CDR3 comprises 17 residues. CDR1 and CDR2 (germline): MDHEN, SYDVKM. After removal of 2 bases from V and 7 bases from J, the junction contained 11 bases not matched to a gene. The DNA of the CDR3 is TGTGCCAGCAGTTTAGACGCCGACAGGGACGGAAATTCACCCCTCCACTTT. Protein sequence: CASSLDADRDGNSPLHF. Full variable domain (remainder filled in from reference TRBV28 and TRBJ1-6): DVKVTQSSRYLVKRTGEKVFLECVQDMDHENMFWYRQDPGLGLRLIYFSYDVKMKEKGDIPEGYSVSREKKERFSLILESASTNQTSMYLCASSLDADRDGNSPLHFGNGTRLTVT.

The chain carries TRBV27 and TRBJ2-2; possibly TRBD2 for D (6 bases). Trimming cost V 3 bases and J 1 base, with 12 bases left between them. Germline values: CDR1 MNHEY, CDR2 SMNVEV (reference sequence). The CDR3 length is 16 residues. CDR3 protein: CASSFRRGRNTGELFF. For the CDR3, the DNA is TGTGCCAGCAGTTTTCGGCGGGGAAGGAACACCGGGGAGCTGTTTTTT.

J is TRBJ1-5 and V is TRBV6-5; TRBD1 is a possible D gene (6 bases). The germline gives CDR1 MNHEY, CDR2 SVGAGI. V dropped 5 bases and J dropped 2 bases, with 10 bases sitting between them. This CDR3 has 14 residues. The CDR3 coding sequence is TGTGCCAGCAGTACACAGGGCCGCAATCAGCCCCAGCATTTT. This gives the protein CASSTQGRNQPQHF.

The chain links TRBV11-2 to TRBJ2-5; D perhaps matches TRBD2 (6 bases). Germline CDR1 is SGHAT and CDR2 is FQNNGV. The CDR3 consists of 14 residues. With 8 bases removed from V and 2 bases from J, the gap between germline ends came to 15 bases. CDR3 nucleotides: TGTGCCAGCTCCTCCGTTGGGGGGCAAGAGACCCAGTACTTC. It codes for CASSSVGGQETQYF.

The gene calls are TRBV9 and TRBJ1-2; TRBD1 matches 7 bases. The germline gives CDR1 SGDLS, CDR2 YYNGEE. V dropped 3 bases and J dropped 7; count of bases not matched to a gene: 6. CDR3 length: 13 amino acids. CDR3 residues: CASSATGAPGYTF. The CDR3 DNA reads TGTGCCAGCAGCGCCACAGGGGCCCCTGGCTACACCTTC.

This clone was seen a handful of times. The chain employs TRBV7-3 and TRBJ2-7; weak D call: TRBD1 (6 bases). Germline CDR1 and CDR2: SGHTA and FQGTGA. The CDR3 length is 13 residues. The V end lost 3 bases, the J end lost 7 bases, and 13 bases lay between the germline ends. The CDR3 is CASSFFSQGEQYF. DNA of the CDR3: TGTGCCAGCAGCTTCTTCAGCCAGGGGGAGCAGTACTTC.

The chain carries TRBV7-2 and TRBJ1-1; the match to TRBD1 covers 7 bases. Germline V gives CDR1 SGHTA, CDR2 FQGNSA. The CDR3 runs to 15 residues. V was pared by 2 bases and J by 4 bases, with 7 bases of the junction left unmatched. The CDR3 nucleotides are TGTGCCAGCAGCTTATTGTCAGGGGGTTCCACTGAAGCTTTCTTT. Translating it yields CASSLLSGGSTEAFF.

The gene calls are TRBV29-1 and TRBJ2-5; D possibly corresponds to TRBD1 (5 bases). The assigned J gene may be wrong: the sequence end matches TRBJ2-7 better. The CDR3 length is 13 residues. Germline V lookup: CDR1 SQVTM, CDR2 ANQGSEA. The CDR3 spells CSVEPRAGYEQYF. DNA for the CDR3: TGCAGCGTTGAGCCCAGGGCAGGCTACGAGCAGTACTTC.

This clone was counted once. The rearrangement links TRBV5-6 to TRBJ1-6; D possibly corresponds to TRBD1 (6 bases). The CDR3 has 16 residues. V lost 0 bases and J 7 bases, leaving 14 bases between the germline ends. Germline CDR1 and CDR2: SGHDT and YYEEEE. CDR3: CASSLAGRTDNSPLHF. The CDR3 nucleotides are TGTGCCAGCAGCTTGGCCGGGAGGACAGACAATTCACCCCTCCACTTT.

The chain employs TRBV18 and TRBJ1-5; D gene uncertain. Trimming left V 5 bases short and J 0 bases short, with 11 bases between. This CDR3 is 15 amino acids long. Germline V gene data show CDR1 as KGHSH and CDR2 as LQKENI. In nucleotides, the CDR3 is TGTGCCAGCTCAGCGGCAGCCAATAGCAATCAGCCCCAGCATTTT. Its protein product is CASSAAANSNQPQHF.

The rearrangement uses TRBV30 and TRBJ2-3, with TRBD2 identical over 9 bases. This CDR3 has 16 amino acids. Germline CDR1 reads GTSNPN; CDR2 reads SVGIG (reference sequence). V lost 0 bases, J lost 0 bases, and 4 bases stayed unmatched. The CDR3 region is CAWSVGAGGSTDTQYF. For the CDR3, the DNA is TGTGCCTGGAGTGTTGGGGCGGGAGGGAGCACAGATACGCAGTATTTT.

The chain employs TRBV9 and TRBJ1-1, with D unresolved. Germline CDR1 is SGDLS and CDR2 is YYNGEE. This CDR3 is 14 amino acids long. Between the trimmed V and J ends, which lost 0 bases and 6 bases, there was a span of 12 bases. The CDR3 reads CASSVDTRIPEAFF. The CDR3 nucleotides read TGTGCCAGCAGCGTAGATACCAGGATCCCTGAAGCTTTCTTT. Based on the CDR3 plus reference TRBV9 and TRBJ1-1, the full variable domain is DSGVTQTPKHLITATGQRVTLRCSPRSGDLSVYWYQQSLDQGLQFLIQYYNGEERAKGNILERFSAQQFPDLHSELNLSSLELGDSALYFCASSVDTRIPEAFFGQGTRLTVV.

This rearrangement joins TRBV9 to TRBJ1-1; 7 bases agree with TRBD1. J was trimmed by 7 bases and V by 4 bases; bases with no gene match: 4. The CDR3 has 12 residues. Germline V gives CDR1 SGDLS, CDR2 YYNGEE. CDR3 DNA: TGTGCCAGCAGCCCCGACAGGGATGAAGCTTTCTTT. Translating it yields CASSPDRDEAFF.

The CDR3 region has the DNA TGTGCCAGCAGACCTACTAGCGCAACCTACAATGAGCAGTTCTTC. Translated, it gives CASRPTSATYNEQFF. The chain uses TRBV7-9 and TRBJ2-1; 7 bases are a match to TRBD2. The CDR3 covers 15 residues. CDR1 SEHNR and CDR2 FQNEAQ come from the germline V gene (reference sequence). Germline trimming cut 6 bases from V and 2 bases from J; bases unmatched to any gene: 7.

This chain connects TRBV9 to TRBJ2-5; no clear D gene. This CDR3 contains 13 residues. CDR1 is SGDLS and CDR2 is YYNGEE in the germline V gene. The germline V and J ends were trimmed by 0 bases and 3 bases, with 6 bases remaining between them. This chain's CDR3 is CASSVEREETQYF. The CDR3 region has the DNA TGTGCCAGCAGCGTAGAAAGAGAAGAGACCCAGTACTTC.

This chain uses TRBV5-1 with TRBJ2-7, with 7 bases lining up with TRBD2. The V segment lost 4 bases and the J segment 3 bases; nucleotides outside the gene matches: 10. Germline CDR1 reads SGHRS; CDR2 reads YFSETQ. This CDR3 has 15 residues. CDR3 region: CASSPRWEGLYEQYF. DNA for the CDR3: TGCGCCAGCAGCCCCAGGTGGGAGGGACTCTACGAGCAGTACTTC.